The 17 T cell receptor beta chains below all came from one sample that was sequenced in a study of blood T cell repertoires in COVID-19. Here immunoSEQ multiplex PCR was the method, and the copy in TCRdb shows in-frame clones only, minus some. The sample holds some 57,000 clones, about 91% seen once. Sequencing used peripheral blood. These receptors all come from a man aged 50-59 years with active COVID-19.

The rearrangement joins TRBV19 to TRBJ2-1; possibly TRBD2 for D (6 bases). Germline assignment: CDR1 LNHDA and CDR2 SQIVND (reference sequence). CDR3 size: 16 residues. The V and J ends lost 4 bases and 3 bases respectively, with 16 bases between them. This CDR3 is CASSKGTGGLYNEQFF. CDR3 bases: TGTGCCAGTAGTAAGGGCACCGGGGGACTCTACAATGAGCAGTTCTTC. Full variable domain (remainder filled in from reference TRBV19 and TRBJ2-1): DGGITQSPKYLFRKEGQNVTLSCEQNLNHDAMYWYRQDPGQGLRLIYYSQIVNDFQKGDIAEGYSVSREKKESFPLTVTSAQKNPTAFYLCASSKGTGGLYNEQFFGPGTRLTVL.

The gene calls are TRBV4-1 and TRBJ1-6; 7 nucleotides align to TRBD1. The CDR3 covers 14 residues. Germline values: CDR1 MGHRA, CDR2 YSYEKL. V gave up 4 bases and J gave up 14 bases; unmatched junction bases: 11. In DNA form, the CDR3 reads TGCGCCAGCAGCCCCTACAGGGGAGAAGTGGCCCTCCACTTT. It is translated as CASSPYRGEVALHF.

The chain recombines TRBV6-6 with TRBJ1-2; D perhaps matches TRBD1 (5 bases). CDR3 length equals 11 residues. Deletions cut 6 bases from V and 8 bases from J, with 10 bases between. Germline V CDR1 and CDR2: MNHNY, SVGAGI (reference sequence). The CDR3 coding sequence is TGTGCCAGCAGCCCCGGGGGGGGCTACACCTTC. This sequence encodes CASSPGGGYTF.

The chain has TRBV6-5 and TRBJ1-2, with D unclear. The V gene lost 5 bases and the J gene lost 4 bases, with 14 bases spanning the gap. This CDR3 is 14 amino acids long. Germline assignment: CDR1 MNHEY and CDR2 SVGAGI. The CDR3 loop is CASSRSQSTYGYTF. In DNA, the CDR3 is TGTGCCAGCAGTCGCTCACAGTCCACCTATGGCTACACCTTC.

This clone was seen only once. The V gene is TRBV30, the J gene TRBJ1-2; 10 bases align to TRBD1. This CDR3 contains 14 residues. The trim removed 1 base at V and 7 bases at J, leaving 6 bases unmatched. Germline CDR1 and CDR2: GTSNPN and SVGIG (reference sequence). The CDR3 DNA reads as TGTGCCTGGAGTGCGGGACAGGGGACAATTGGCTACACCTTC. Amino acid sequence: CAWSAGQGTIGYTF.

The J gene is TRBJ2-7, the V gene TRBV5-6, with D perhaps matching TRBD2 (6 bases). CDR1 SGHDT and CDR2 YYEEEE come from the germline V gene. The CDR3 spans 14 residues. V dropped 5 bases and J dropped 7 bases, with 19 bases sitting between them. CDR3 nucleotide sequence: TGTGCCAGCAGGCCGGGACTTACCTTGGGGGAGCAGTACTTC. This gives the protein CASRPGLTLGEQYF. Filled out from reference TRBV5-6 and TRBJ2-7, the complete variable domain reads DAGVTQSPTHLIKTRGQQVTLRCSPKSGHDTVSWYQQALGQGPQFIFQYYEEEERQRGNFPDRFSGHQFPNYSSELNVNALLLGDSALYLCASRPGLTLGEQYFGPGTRLTVT.

The CDR3 bases are TGCACCAGCAGCCGAGGGACTAGCGGGGGGGCGGTGAGTTACAATGAGCAGTTCTTC. As protein: CTSSRGTSGGAVSYNEQFF. The chain joins TRBV1 to TRBJ2-1; the DNA was not used to check the table's D call, TRBD2. TRBV1 is designated a pseudogene. The CDR3 has 19 amino acids.

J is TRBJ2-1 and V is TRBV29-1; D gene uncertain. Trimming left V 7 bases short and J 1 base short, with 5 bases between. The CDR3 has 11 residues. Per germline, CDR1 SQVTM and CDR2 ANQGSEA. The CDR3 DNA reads TGCAGCGCTCTGTCCTACAATGAGCAGTTCTTC. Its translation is CSALSYNEQFF.

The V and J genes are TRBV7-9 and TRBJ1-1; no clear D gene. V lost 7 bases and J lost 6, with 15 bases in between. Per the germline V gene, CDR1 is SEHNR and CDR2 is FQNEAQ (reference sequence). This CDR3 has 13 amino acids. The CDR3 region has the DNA TGTGCCAGCACCGCAATTTCAGGCGCTGAAGCTTTCTTT. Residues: CASTAISGAEAFF.

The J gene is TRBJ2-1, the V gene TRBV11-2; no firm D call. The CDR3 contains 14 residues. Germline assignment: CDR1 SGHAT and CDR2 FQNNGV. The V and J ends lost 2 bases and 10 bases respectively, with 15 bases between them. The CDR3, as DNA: TGTGCCAGCAGCTTAAACAGAGTTCTGGTGGAGCAGTTCTTC. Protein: CASSLNRVLVEQFF.

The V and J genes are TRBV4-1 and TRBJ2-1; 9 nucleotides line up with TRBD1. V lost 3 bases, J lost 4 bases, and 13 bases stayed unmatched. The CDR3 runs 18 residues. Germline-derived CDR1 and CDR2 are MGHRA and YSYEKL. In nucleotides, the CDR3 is TGCGCCAGCAGCCACGACCAATCTCGCGGGACAGGGTACAATGAGCAGTTCTTC. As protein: CASSHDQSRGTGYNEQFF.

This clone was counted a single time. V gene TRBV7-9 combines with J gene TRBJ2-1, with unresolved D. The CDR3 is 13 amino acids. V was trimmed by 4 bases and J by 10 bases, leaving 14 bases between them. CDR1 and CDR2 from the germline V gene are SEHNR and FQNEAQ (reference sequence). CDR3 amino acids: CASSSEYRTEQFF. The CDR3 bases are TGTGCCAGCAGCTCGGAGTACCGCACGGAGCAGTTCTTC.

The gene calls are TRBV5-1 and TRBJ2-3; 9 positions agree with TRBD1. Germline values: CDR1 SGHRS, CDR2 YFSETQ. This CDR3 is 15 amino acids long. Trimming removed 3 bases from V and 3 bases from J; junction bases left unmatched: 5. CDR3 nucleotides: TGCGCCAGCAGCTGGACAGGGGAAAGAACAGATACGCAGTATTTT. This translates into CASSWTGERTDTQYF.

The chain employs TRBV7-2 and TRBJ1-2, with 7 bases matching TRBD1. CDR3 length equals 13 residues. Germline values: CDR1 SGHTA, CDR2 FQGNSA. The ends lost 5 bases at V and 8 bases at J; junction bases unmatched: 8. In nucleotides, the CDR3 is TGTGCCAGCAGCCCGGTACAGGGGTACGGCTACACCTTC. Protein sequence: CASSPVQGYGYTF.

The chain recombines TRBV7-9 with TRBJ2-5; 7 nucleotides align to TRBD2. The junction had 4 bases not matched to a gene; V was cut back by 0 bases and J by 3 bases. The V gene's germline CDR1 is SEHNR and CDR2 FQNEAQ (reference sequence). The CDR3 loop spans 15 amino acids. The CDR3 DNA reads TGTGCCAGCAGCTTAGCGGAGGGACTAAAAGAGACCCAGTACTTC. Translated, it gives CASSLAEGLKETQYF.

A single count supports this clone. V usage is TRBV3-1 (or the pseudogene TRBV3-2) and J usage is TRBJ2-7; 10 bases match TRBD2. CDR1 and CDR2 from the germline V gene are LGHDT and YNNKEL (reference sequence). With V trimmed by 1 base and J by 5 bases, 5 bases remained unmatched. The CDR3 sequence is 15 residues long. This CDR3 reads CASSQGNSGGNEQYF. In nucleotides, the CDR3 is TGTGCCAGCAGCCAAGGTAATAGCGGGGGGAACGAGCAGTACTTC.

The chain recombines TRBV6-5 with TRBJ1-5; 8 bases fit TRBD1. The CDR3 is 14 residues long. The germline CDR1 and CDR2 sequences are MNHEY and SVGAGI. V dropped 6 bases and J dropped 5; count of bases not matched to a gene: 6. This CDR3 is CASSATGGYQPQHF. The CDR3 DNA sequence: TGTGCCAGCAGCGCAACAGGGGGATATCAGCCCCAGCATTTT.